This entry describes one T cell receptor beta chain. What antigen it recognizes has not been identified. No much larger clonotype is one base removed from it; base qualities were not supplied. The data originate from a study of persistence of HIV-infected CD4 T cells (dated by TCRdb to 2020 to 2021). Context from the whole study: CMV- and HIV-1 Gag-responding CD4+ T cells were isolated from ART-treated individuals so that antigen-driven clonal expansion of HIV-1-infected cells could be examined. The median time the participants had spent on suppressive ART was around 8 years. Peripheral blood samples of up to 180 mL were obtained at multiple time points, with the exception of a couple of participants, for whom leukapheresis was performed at a single time point. Proviral sequencing was used to assess clonality among infected cells, whereas TCRbeta sequencing gauged the clonality of all cells within each sorted population. The TCR cluster analysis across participants included 8 participants for CMV and more than five participants for Gag. Study-wide findings and limitations: Bulk TCR analyses could not be limited to the rare CMV-responding cells that actually contained HIV-1 proviruses. TCRbeta richness in CMV- and Gag-responding cells was significantly lower than in anti-CD3/anti-CD28-responding cells; CMV-responding cells had higher oligoclonality than CD3/CD28-stimulated and Gag-responding cells. The study involved few individuals and tested only a limited range of antigens. Within the same sorted populations, TCR oligoclonality correlated with proviral oligoclonality. Degenerate expanded CDR3beta sequences were enriched in antigen-responding cells, suggesting convergent selection of CD4+ responses to CMV and Gag.

The sample's treatment or condition, from its label and the paper: suppressive antiretroviral therapy. A pool of overlapping HIV-1 Gag 15-mer peptides was used at around 1 ug per peptide per mL for cell stimulation. Memory CD4+ T cells that did not respond, being CD40L-negative, CD69-negative and CD45RO-high, were sorted as memory populations depleted of antigen-responding cells. HIV-1-infected adults in whom suppressive ART had been started during chronic infection were enrolled as participants. For at least 4 years, the participants' plasma HIV-1 RNA had been undetectable, below 50 copies/mL. To be included, participants needed a CD4+ T cell count above 400 cells/uL and a positive CMV serology. Before stimulation, PBMCs were isolated using density centrifugation and depleted of CD8+ T cells. CD8-depleted PBMCs were stimulated for about 17 hours with anti-CD28/CD49d costimulation, CD40-blocking antibody and enfuvirtide to prevent new infections. Cells were sorted on a Beckman Coulter MoFlo Legacy or XDP sorter, with propidium iodide excluding dead cells. The QIAamp DNA Mini Kit was used for genomic DNA extraction from samples above one million cells, and the Quick-DNA Microprep Kit was used otherwise.

V is shortened by 3 bases, J by 1 base, and the region joining them spans 11 bases. From its cysteine to its phenylalanine, the CDR3 spans 15 amino acids. Only CDR3 DNA remains: 45 bases, in frame from the first base. CDR1 and CDR2 were assigned from the germline V gene as SGDLS and YYNGEE. The immunoSEQ hsTCRB assay version 4, run in survey mode, was used to sequence TCRbeta repertoires from genomic DNA. For TCRbeta sequencing, genomic DNA was diluted to approximately 10 ng/uL, with up to 1 ug used per sample. For the original study's pipeline: Analysis of the TCRbeta data was done in ImmunoSeq Analyzer 3.0, and diversity was computed on productive nucleotide rearrangements. Using the Immunarch R package, lower-bound TCR diversity was estimated with the improved Chao index and clonality was estimated with the Gini coefficient. Different nucleotide rearrangements encoding the same CDR3beta amino acid sequence were treated as distinct clonotypes. TCRbeta sequences significantly enriched in antigen-responding cells relative to anti-CD3/anti-CD28-activated cells were identified by differential abundance analysis. GLIPH2 clustered TCRs by predicted peptide-MHC specificity, both within individual participants and across merged participant data sets. TCRdb carries this immuneACCESS record with in-frame sequences only. Its versions omit some clonotypes, under half of them owing to an unresolved V gene in the studies checked, with the rest unexplained. The DNA gave D and trimming, while V, J and clone size come from that table. This sample is represented by just under 65,000 clones; 70% to 75% of them were singletons. The top ten clones comprise roughly 1.8% of the sample.

This clonotype was sampled from an adult man with HIV who was CMV-seropositive. Sequencing used CD4+ T cells sorted from PBMCs after approximately 19-hour stimulation, obtained from a patient who received antiretroviral therapy. What this sample's cell subset or site label stands for: CD40L-CD69- CD45RO-high memory CD4 T cells not responding to Gag peptides. The rearranged segments are TRBV9 and TRBJ2-1; the D gene assignment is ambiguous. The nucleotide sequence is given as TGTGCCAGCAGCGGTCCATGGAATTCCTACAATGAGCAGTTCTTC. This yields the protein CASSGPWNSYNEQFF.